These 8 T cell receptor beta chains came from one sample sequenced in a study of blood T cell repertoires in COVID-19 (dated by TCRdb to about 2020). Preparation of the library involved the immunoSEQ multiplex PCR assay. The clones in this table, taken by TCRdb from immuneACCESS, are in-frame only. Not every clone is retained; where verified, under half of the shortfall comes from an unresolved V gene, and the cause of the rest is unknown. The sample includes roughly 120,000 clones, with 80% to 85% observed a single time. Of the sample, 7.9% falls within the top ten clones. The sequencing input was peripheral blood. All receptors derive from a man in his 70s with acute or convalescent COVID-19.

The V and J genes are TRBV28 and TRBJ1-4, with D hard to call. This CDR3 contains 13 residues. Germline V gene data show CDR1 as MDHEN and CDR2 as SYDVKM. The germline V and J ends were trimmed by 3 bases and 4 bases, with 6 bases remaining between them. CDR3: CASSFQINEKLFF. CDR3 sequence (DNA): TGTGCCAGCAGTTTCCAGATTAATGAAAAACTGTTTTTT.

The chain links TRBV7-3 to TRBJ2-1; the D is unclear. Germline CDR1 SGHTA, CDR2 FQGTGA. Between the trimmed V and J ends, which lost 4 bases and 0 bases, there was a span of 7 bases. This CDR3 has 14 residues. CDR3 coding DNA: TGTGCCAGCAGCTCAGACTCCTCCTACAATGAGCAGTTCTTC. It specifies CASSSDSSYNEQFF.

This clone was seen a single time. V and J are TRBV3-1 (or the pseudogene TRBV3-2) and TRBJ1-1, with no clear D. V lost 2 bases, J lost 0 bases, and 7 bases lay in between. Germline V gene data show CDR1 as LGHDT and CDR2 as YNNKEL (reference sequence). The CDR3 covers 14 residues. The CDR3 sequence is CASSQSYVNTEAFF. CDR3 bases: TGTGCCAGCAGCCAATCCTATGTGAACACTGAAGCTTTCTTT.

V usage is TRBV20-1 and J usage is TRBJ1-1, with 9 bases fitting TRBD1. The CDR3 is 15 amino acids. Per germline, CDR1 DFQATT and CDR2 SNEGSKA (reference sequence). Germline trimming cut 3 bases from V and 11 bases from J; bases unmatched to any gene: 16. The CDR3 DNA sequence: TGCAGTGCTAGTAAAAGGACAGGGGTTTCCCGGGAGGCTTTCTTT. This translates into CSASKRTGVSREAFF.

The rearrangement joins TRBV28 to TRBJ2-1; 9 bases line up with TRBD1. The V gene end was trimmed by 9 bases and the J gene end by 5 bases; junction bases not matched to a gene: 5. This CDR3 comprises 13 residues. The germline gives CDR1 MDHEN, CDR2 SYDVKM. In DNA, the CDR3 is TGTGCCAGTACAGGGGGCTTAGACAATGAGCAGTTCTTC. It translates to CASTGGLDNEQFF.

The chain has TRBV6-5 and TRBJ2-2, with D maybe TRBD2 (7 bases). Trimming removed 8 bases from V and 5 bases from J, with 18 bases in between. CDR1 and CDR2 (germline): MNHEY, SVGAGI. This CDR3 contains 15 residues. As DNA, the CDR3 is TGTGCCAGCGGTAGGGGGGGGGCACGGACCGGGGAGCTGTTTTTT. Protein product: CASGRGGARTGELFF.

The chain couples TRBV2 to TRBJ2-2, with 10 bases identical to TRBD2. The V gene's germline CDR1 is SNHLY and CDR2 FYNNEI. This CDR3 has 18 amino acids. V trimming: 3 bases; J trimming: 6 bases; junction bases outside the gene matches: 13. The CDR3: CASSDERSGRAVAGELFF. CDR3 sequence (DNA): TGTGCCAGCAGTGACGAAAGGAGCGGGAGGGCCGTCGCCGGGGAGCTGTTTTTT.

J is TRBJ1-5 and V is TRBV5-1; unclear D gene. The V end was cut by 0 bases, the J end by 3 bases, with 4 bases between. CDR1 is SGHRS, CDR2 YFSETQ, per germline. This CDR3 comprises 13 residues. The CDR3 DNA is TGCGCCAGCAGCTTGGATCACAATCAGCCCCAGCATTTT. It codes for CASSLDHNQPQHF. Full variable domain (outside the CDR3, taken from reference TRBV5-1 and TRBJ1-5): KAGVTQTPRYLIKTRGQQVTLSCSPISGHRSVSWYQQTPGQGLQFLFEYFSETQRNKGNFPGRFSGRQFSNSRSEMNVSTLELGDSALYLCASSLDHNQPQHFGDGTRLSIL.